These 26 T cell receptor beta chains originate from one sample sequenced in a study of vaccination and CD4 T cells after COVID-19. The assay that was used to sequence DNA from cultured CD4+ T cells was the Oncomine TCR Beta short-read assay. Each CDR3 protein is one row after TCRdb ran MiXCR on the PCR reads. This table has just over 15,000 distinct CDR3 sequences, 40% to 55% appearing once. No antigen is known for these receptors. Treatment noted: approximately nine-day PBMC culture with coronavirus spike peptide pools or control peptides (ViraFEST assay). Sample: CD4+ T cells from blood, cultured in vitro, taken before SARS-CoV-2 vaccination. The receptors originated from a human donor who had recovered from COVID-19.

This chain links TRBV24-1 with TRBJ2-1, with TRBD2 matching 12 bases. This CDR3 comprises 16 residues. Germline-derived CDR1 and CDR2 are KGHDR and SFDVKD. Losses at the gene ends were 7 bases for V and 10 bases for J; bases not matched to a gene: 13. CDR3 protein: CATRAHLAGGPGEQFF. CDR3 DNA: TGTGCCACCAGAGCCCATCTAGCGGGAGGGCCGGGGGAGCAGTTCTTC.

This clonotype occurred a few times. V usage is TRBV10-2 and J usage is TRBJ2-2; D possibly corresponds to TRBD2 (6 bases). The CDR3 consists of 12 residues. Germline V gives CDR1 WSHSY, CDR2 SAAADI. Trimming took off 7 bases at V and 8 bases at J, with 11 bases between the two ends. The DNA for the CDR3 is TGCGCCAGCACGCAGGAGGGGGGGGAGCTGTTTTTT. Protein: CASTQEGGELFF.

This clonotype was found a few times. J is TRBJ2-1 and V is TRBV28; TRBD2 matches 7 bases. V gave up 7 bases and J gave up 8 bases; unmatched junction bases: 11. In germline, CDR1 is MDHEN, CDR2 SYDVKM. CDR3 size: 14 residues. The chain's CDR3 is CASTRPGLLDEQFF. The DNA for the CDR3 is TGTGCCAGCACCCGACCGGGACTACTCGATGAGCAGTTCTTC.

This clonotype was detected only a few times. The CDR3 protein is CASSYAVHNQPQHF. The CDR3 DNA sequence: TGTGCCAGCAGTTACGCGGTCCACAATCAGCCCCAGCATTTT. This chain links TRBV6-5 with TRBJ1-5, with unresolved D. The V end lost 2 bases, the J end lost 3 bases, and 8 bases lay between the germline ends. The germline V gene has CDR1 MNHEY and CDR2 SVGAGI. This CDR3 spans 14 amino acids.

This clonotype was recorded a few times. CDR3 in DNA: TGTGCCAGCAGTTCAAGGGACAGGGGTCCAGAGACCCAGTACTTC. It encodes CASSSRDRGPETQYF. The chain joins TRBV6-2 or TRBV6-3 to TRBJ2-5; 10 bases are a match to TRBD1. This CDR3 contains 15 residues. CDR1 is MNHEY and CDR2 is SVGEGT in the germline V gene. Losses at the gene ends were 4 bases for V and 4 bases for J; bases not matched to a gene: 6.

This clonotype was observed a few times. The V call is TRBV7-2, the J call TRBJ1-2; D uncertain. The germline gives CDR1 SGHTA, CDR2 FQGNSA. Trimming cost V 2 bases and J 8 bases, with 12 bases left between them. This CDR3 has 13 residues. The CDR3 is CASSLTGPDGYTF. In nucleotides, the CDR3 is TGTGCCAGCAGCTTAACCGGGCCAGACGGCTACACCTTC.

This clonotype was picked up a small number of times. V and J are TRBV30 and TRBJ1-5; tentative D call: TRBD1 (5 bases). Germline CDR1 is GTSNPN and CDR2 is SVGIG (reference sequence). V shed 0 bases and J shed 4 bases, with 13 bases lying between them. This CDR3 contains 15 residues. CDR3 sequence reads: CAWSVLGQGNQPQHF. For the CDR3, the DNA is TGTGCCTGGAGTGTACTTGGGCAGGGAAATCAGCCCCAGCATTTT.

The V gene is TRBV5-1, the J gene TRBJ1-5; D not resolved. The ends were cut back, 0 bases at V and 3 bases at J, with 4 bases in the middle. This CDR3 spans 13 amino acids. CDR1 is SGHRS and CDR2 is YFSETQ in the germline V gene. Written as DNA, the CDR3 is TGCGCCAGCAGCTTGGAAGTCAATCAGCCCCAGCATTTT. The encoded protein is CASSLEVNQPQHF.

The V call is TRBV5-1, the J call TRBJ2-5; 7 bases are a match to TRBD2. The V gene end was trimmed by 4 bases and the J gene end by 3 bases; junction bases not matched to a gene: 12. The CDR3 has 16 residues. Germline values: CDR1 SGHRS, CDR2 YFSETQ. CDR3: CASSLQGGLVEETQYF. In DNA form, the CDR3 reads TGCGCCAGCAGCCTGCAAGGAGGACTAGTCGAAGAGACCCAGTACTTC.

The chain has TRBV30 and TRBJ1-5; a possible D gene is TRBD1 (6 bases). Trimming cost V 1 base and J 6 bases, with 16 bases left between them. Germline V gene data show CDR1 as GTSNPN and CDR2 as SVGIG (reference sequence). The CDR3 is made up of 15 amino acids. The chain's CDR3 is CAWSDGRGRSQPQHF. As DNA, the CDR3 is TGTGCCTGGAGTGATGGCAGGGGCAGGAGTCAGCCCCAGCATTTT.

The CDR3 is CASTRRGTEETQYF. In DNA, the CDR3 is TGTGCCAGCACTCGACGGGGGACGGAAGAGACCCAGTACTTC. The rearrangement joins TRBV2 to TRBJ2-5, with D possibly TRBD2 on 6 matching bases. Trimming shortened V by 7 bases and J by 3 bases, and 15 bases separated the two germline ends. Germline-derived CDR1 and CDR2 are SNHLY and FYNNEI. The CDR3 runs to 14 residues.

The CDR3 protein is CASSHYGTNNEQFF. The CDR3, as DNA: TGTGCCAGCAGCCATTATGGGACAAACAATGAGCAGTTCTTC. The chain recombines TRBV3-1 with TRBJ2-1; possible D gene TRBD1, 6 bases. CDR1 LGHDT and CDR2 YNNKEL come from the germline V gene (reference sequence). Trimming pared 3 bases from V and 5 bases from J, leaving 11 bases between. The CDR3 runs to 14 residues.

The chain has TRBV7-2 and TRBJ2-7, with 8 positions matching TRBD2. The V gene end was trimmed by 0 bases and the J gene end by 2 bases; junction bases not matched to a gene: 3. The germline gives CDR1 SGHTA, CDR2 FQGNSA. This CDR3 is built from 15 residues. The CDR3, as DNA: TGTGCCAGCAGCTTAGCGGCGGGGGGCGCCTACGAGCAGTACTTC. Protein sequence: CASSLAAGGAYEQYF. The entire variable domain, with the rest obtained from reference TRBV7-2 and TRBJ2-7, is as follows: GAGVSQSPSNKVTEKGKDVELRCDPISGHTALYWYRQSLGQGLEFLIYFQGNSAPDKSGLPSDRFSAERTGGSVSTLTIQRTQQEDSAVYLCASSLAAGGAYEQYFGPGTRLTVT.

The V gene is TRBV3-1, the J gene TRBJ2-2; 9 positions agree with TRBD1. Trimming at V came to 6 bases and at J to 3 bases, leaving 5 bases not matched to a gene. The CDR3 extends over 15 amino acids. CDR1 and CDR2 (germline): LGHDT, YNNKEL (reference sequence). The CDR3 loop is CASRGTGRDTGELFF. The CDR3 coding sequence is TGTGCCAGCAGAGGGACAGGGCGGGACACCGGGGAGCTGTTTTTT.

The rearrangement joins TRBV7-9 to TRBJ2-1; TRBD1 agrees at 7 bases. Losses at the gene ends were 5 bases for V and 7 bases for J; bases not matched to a gene: 11. This CDR3 is 15 amino acids long. CDR1 and CDR2 (germline): SEHNR, FQNEAQ (reference sequence). The CDR3 loop is CASSARDRIGNEQFF. As DNA, the CDR3 is TGTGCCAGCAGCGCCCGGGACAGAATCGGAAATGAGCAGTTCTTC.

The chain couples TRBV5-4 to TRBJ1-1, with D uncertain. CDR3 length: 14 residues. In germline, CDR1 is SGHNT, CDR2 YYREEE (reference sequence). Trimming pared 0 bases from V and 3 bases from J, leaving 9 bases between. This chain's CDR3 is CASSLGDRDTEAFF. Written as DNA, the CDR3 is TGTGCCAGCAGCTTGGGTGACCGCGACACTGAAGCTTTCTTT.

By frequency in the sample, this clonotype is medium-sized (0.01 to 0.1%). The rearrangement links TRBV19 to TRBJ1-5; TRBD1 aligns across 11 bases. The CDR3 spans 16 residues. CDR1 and CDR2 (germline): LNHDA, SQIVND (reference sequence). The trim removed 3 bases at V and 2 bases at J, leaving 3 bases unmatched. The CDR3 reads CASSIRDRGGNQPQHF. CDR3 bases: TGTGCCAGTAGTATCCGGGACAGGGGGGGCAATCAGCCCCAGCATTTT.

The V gene is TRBV28, the J gene TRBJ1-6; D is perhaps TRBD1 (5 bases). From germline, CDR1 is MDHEN and CDR2 SYDVKM. This CDR3 contains 14 residues. Trimming pared 6 bases from V and 11 bases from J, leaving 17 bases between. The CDR3 DNA follows: TGTGCCAGCAGGCCGGGGGGGAGTAGGACACCCCTCCACTTT. It specifies CASRPGGSRTPLHF.

The V gene is TRBV6-1, the J gene TRBJ2-3; 12 nucleotides match TRBD1. The CDR3 contains 16 residues. Trimming at V came to 3 bases and at J to 5 bases, leaving 6 bases not matched to a gene. Germline V gives CDR1 MNHNS, CDR2 SASEGT. The CDR3 bases are TGTGCCAGCAGTGAGGCGGGACAGGGGGCAGGAGATACGCAGTATTTT. Its protein is CASSEAGQGAGDTQYF.

The rearrangement joins TRBV11-2 to TRBJ1-2; D remains ambiguous. V gave up 5 bases and J gave up 4 bases, with 8 bases separating them. The germline V gene encodes CDR1 SGHAT and CDR2 FQNNGV. This CDR3 contains 12 residues. CDR3 loop: CASSGGSYGYTF. The CDR3 DNA reads as TGTGCCAGCAGCGGAGGCAGCTATGGCTACACCTTC.

The chain is built from TRBV11-2 and TRBJ1-2; D might be TRBD1 (5 bases). With 1 base removed from V and 2 bases from J, the gap between germline ends came to 5 bases. The germline gives CDR1 SGHAT, CDR2 FQNNGV. This CDR3 comprises 13 residues. In nucleotides, the CDR3 is TGTGCCAGCAGCTTAGGACAGAACTATGGCTACACCTTC. It yields the protein CASSLGQNYGYTF.

V gene TRBV5-6 combines with J gene TRBJ2-5; TRBD1 might be the D (5 bases). The CDR3 consists of 14 residues. Trimming shortened V by 1 base and J by 2 bases, and 9 bases separated the two germline ends. Germline loops: CDR1 SGHDT, CDR2 YYEEEE. The CDR3 region has the DNA TGTGCCAGCAGCTTGTCAGGGAATCAAGAGACCCAGTACTTC. Its translation: CASSLSGNQETQYF.

This clonotype was counted a few times. The chain combines TRBV27 with TRBJ1-5, with a possible D match to TRBD1 (5 bases). The germline gives CDR1 MNHEY, CDR2 SMNVEV (reference sequence). V dropped 2 bases and J dropped 6 bases, with 11 bases sitting between them. The CDR3 totals 14 residues. The CDR3 DNA reads TGTGCCAGCAGTTTACTGGCAGGGAGTCAGCCCCAGCATTTT. Protein sequence: CASSLLAGSQPQHF.

The sample holds a few counts of this clonotype. CDR3 nucleotide sequence: TGTGCCTGGAGTTCGGGACTAGCGGGATCCCACGAGACCCAGTACTTC. Translated, it gives CAWSSGLAGSHETQYF. The rearrangement links TRBV30 to TRBJ2-5, with TRBD2 matching 13 bases. Germline lookup yields CDR1 GTSNPN and CDR2 SVGIG (reference sequence). The length of the CDR3 is 16 residues. J lost 5 bases, V lost 2 bases, and 8 bases had no gene match.

A few counts support this clonotype. The chain is built from TRBV7-2 and TRBJ1-5; 7 nucleotides match TRBD1. Germline lookup yields CDR1 SGHTA and CDR2 FQGNSA. The CDR3 has 15 residues. V was clipped by 1 base and J by 3 bases; unmatched bases: 3. The CDR3 DNA follows: TGTGCCAGCAGCTTAGGGGGACAGCTCAATCAGCCCCAGCATTTT. This translates into CASSLGGQLNQPQHF.

The chain employs TRBV11-2 and TRBJ2-5; 7 bases line up with TRBD1. The ends lost 5 bases at V and 1 base at J; junction bases unmatched: 7. Germline CDR1 SGHAT, CDR2 FQNNGV. This CDR3 is 15 amino acids long. The CDR3 loop is CASSRDSVLQETQYF. CDR3 nucleotides: TGTGCCAGCAGCCGGGACAGCGTACTCCAAGAGACCCAGTACTTC.